This T cell receptor (beta chain) was identified in a study of blood T cell repertoires in COVID-19. Method: immunoSEQ multiplex PCR; TCRdb's copy keeps in-frame clones and lacks some. The table has about 280,000 clones, approximately 90% seen once. CDR1 SGHRS and CDR2 YFSETQ come from the germline V gene. The CDR3 has 15 residues. Trimming took 2 bases from V and 0 from J, leaving 11 bases between them. Recruitment covered 25 or so US areas and drew participants whose ages spanned about 18 to 100 years. Two consecutive negative NP/OP PCR tests, clearance, or resolved symptoms defined Cohort 3 recovery.

This sequence was found in a woman in her thirties or forties who had recovered from COVID-19. The sequenced material came from PBMCs or T cells enriched from blood (not recorded which). The chain carries TRBV5-1 and TRBJ1-1; D gene ambiguous. The CDR3 loop reads CASSFTTTVNTEAFF. The CDR3 DNA follows: TGCGCCAGCAGCTTTACAACAACAGTGAACACTGAAGCTTTCTTT. Together with reference TRBV5-1 and TRBJ1-1, the CDR3 gives the full variable domain: KAGVTQTPRYLIKTRGQQVTLSCSPISGHRSVSWYQQTPGQGLQFLFEYFSETQRNKGNFPGRFSGRQFSNSRSEMNVSTLELGDSALYLCASSFTTTVNTEAFFGQGTRLTVV.